This T cell receptor beta chain was found in a study of T cell responses to AZD1222 COVID-19 vaccine. The CDR3 extends over 15 amino acids. V lost 6 bases, J lost 6 bases, and 18 bases lay in between. Germline assignment: CDR1 MNHEY and CDR2 SMNVEV (reference sequence). Study-level points and caveats: Repertoires in all cases were sampled only once the peak T cell response had passed. The study found Spike-specific TCR breadth and depth rose after two AZD1222 doses. Nearly half of spike-specific TCRs reportedly target variant regions that are unmutated in the B.1.351 and B.1.1.7 variants. Among those given AZD1222, only 6 or 7 were seropositive at baseline.

A note on this clone: Antigen specificity is unknown.

Some clones are missing from TCRdb's copy, which holds only in-frame ones; the method was immunoSEQ multiplex PCR. The repertoire includes over 110,000 clones, about 92% of them detected once, and 9% to 15% sits in the top ten. The TCR originated in an adult who had recovered from COVID-19. This specimen consisted of peripheral blood, obtained after recovery from COVID-19. The chain carries TRBV27 and TRBJ2-1; maybe TRBD2 (6 bases). CDR3 coding DNA: TGTGCCAGCAGCCTCTCTTGGACTATATTCAATGAGCAGTTCTTC. It codes for CASSLSWTIFNEQFF.